This passage covers 24 T cell receptor beta chains from one sample sequenced in a study of blood T cell repertoires in COVID-19. The method was immunoSEQ multiplex PCR; TCRdb's version includes in-frame clones alone and lacks a portion of them. The table includes about 240,000 clones, 75% to 85% detected once. Sequenced: peripheral blood. These receptors all come from an elderly woman with COVID-19, enrolled during active disease.

The V and J genes are TRBV5-1 and TRBJ1-1, with 8 bases that match TRBD1. Losses at the gene ends were 4 bases for V and 4 bases for J; bases not matched to a gene: 6. Looked up from germline, CDR1 is SGHRS and CDR2 is YFSETQ. The CDR3 spans 14 residues. The CDR3: CASSQQGAGTEAFF. The CDR3 nucleotides read TGCGCCAGCAGCCAGCAGGGGGCGGGCACTGAAGCTTTCTTT.

J is TRBJ2-3 and V is TRBV18; D ambiguous. The CDR3 is 13 residues long. The V gene lost 5 bases and the J gene lost 2 bases, with 8 bases spanning the gap. Germline CDR1 KGHSH, CDR2 LQKENI. In DNA form, the CDR3 reads TGTGCCAGCTCATTAGAGCCCACAGATACGCAGTATTTT. Amino acid sequence: CASSLEPTDTQYF.

This clone has just a few counts. The same CDR3 is also encoded by other DNA sequences in this sample. V is TRBV18 and J is TRBJ1-1; no clear D. This CDR3 contains 14 residues. Trimming took off 1 base at V and 1 base at J, with 7 bases between the two ends. Germline values: CDR1 KGHSH, CDR2 LQKENI. This CDR3 is CASSPQGANTEAFF. DNA of the CDR3: TGTGCCAGCTCACCACAGGGAGCGAACACTGAAGCTTTCTTT.

This CDR3 reads CASGKASGNNEQFF. The DNA of the CDR3 is TGTGCCAGTGGCAAGGCTAGCGGGAACAATGAGCAGTTCTTC. This chain connects TRBV27 to TRBJ2-1; 9 bases map to TRBD2. From germline, CDR1 is MNHEY and CDR2 SMNVEV (reference sequence). V was pared by 9 bases and J by 5 bases, with 8 bases of the junction left unmatched. The CDR3 covers 14 residues.

A note on this clone: The same CDR3 can be traced to other DNA sequences in this sample. The J gene is TRBJ1-1, the V gene TRBV5-1; the D gene is possibly TRBD1 (5 bases). From germline, CDR1 is SGHRS and CDR2 YFSETQ. There are 14 residues in the CDR3. V was trimmed by 2 bases and J by 2 bases, leaving 10 bases between them. The CDR3 sequence: CASSLGAKNTEAFF. DNA for the CDR3: TGCGCCAGCAGCTTAGGGGCAAAAAACACTGAAGCTTTCTTT.

The gene calls are TRBV12-5 and TRBJ1-1; D unclear. The CDR3 has 15 residues. Germline CDR1 reads LGHNT; CDR2 reads FRNRAP. Trimming removed 3 bases from V and 0 bases from J, with 11 bases in between. This CDR3 is CASGFGRTMNTEAFF. In DNA form, the CDR3 reads TGTGCTAGTGGTTTTGGGAGGACCATGAACACTGAAGCTTTCTTT.

V and J are TRBV2 and TRBJ1-1, with D possibly matching TRBD1 (6 bases). CDR1 SNHLY and CDR2 FYNNEI come from the germline V gene. V was trimmed by 9 bases and J by 0 bases, leaving 11 bases between them. This CDR3 contains 13 residues. The CDR3 bases are TGTGCCAGTTACAGGGAGATGAACACTGAAGCTTTCTTT. Protein sequence: CASYREMNTEAFF.

This clone occurred once. The V call is TRBV10-2, the J call TRBJ1-2, with TRBD1 as a possible D gene (5 bases). Germline-derived CDR1 and CDR2 are WSHSY and SAAADI. Trimming removed 3 bases at V and 7 bases at J, with 15 bases between. There are 14 residues in the CDR3. The CDR3 protein is CASSDGGVRRGYTF. CDR3 DNA: TGCGCCAGCAGTGACGGGGGGGTACGTCGTGGCTACACCTTC.

This sequence joins TRBV28 and TRBJ1-6, with TRBD1 matching over 7 bases. J was trimmed by 5 bases and V by 6 bases; bases with no gene match: 4. This CDR3 is 14 amino acids long. Germline V gene sequence: CDR1 MDHEN, CDR2 SYDVKM. The CDR3 sequence: CASRGTGDNSPLHF. The CDR3 region has the DNA TGTGCCAGCAGGGGTACAGGGGATAATTCACCCCTCCACTTT.

This clone has only a few counts. The chain links TRBV4-1 to TRBJ1-5; 8 bases align to TRBD1. The V gene end was trimmed by 0 bases and the J gene end by 5 bases; junction bases not matched to a gene: 6. Germline CDR1 reads MGHRA; CDR2 reads YSYEKL. The CDR3 loop spans 16 amino acids. The CDR3 here is CASSQEAGGKHQPQHF. Here the CDR3 DNA reads TGCGCCAGCAGCCAAGAGGCAGGGGGCAAGCATCAGCCCCAGCATTTT.

This chain uses TRBV5-4 with TRBJ1-1, with D perhaps TRBD1 (5 bases). With 0 bases removed from V and 3 bases from J, the gap between germline ends came to 9 bases. This CDR3 spans 14 amino acids. Germline CDR1 and CDR2: SGHNT and YYREEE (reference sequence). The CDR3 DNA follows: TGTGCCAGCAGCTTGGGGGGGAGGGACACTGAAGCTTTCTTT. Protein product: CASSLGGRDTEAFF.

This clone was observed once. V usage is TRBV7-9 and J usage is TRBJ2-7, with D possibly TRBD1 on 6 matching bases. Germline V gives CDR1 SEHNR, CDR2 FQNEAQ (reference sequence). V was shortened by 3 bases and J by 2 bases, with 8 bases between the two germline ends. The CDR3 has 13 residues. CDR3 nucleotide sequence: TGTGCCAGCAGCTTTTCAGGGGCCTACGAGCAGTACTTC. Protein sequence: CASSFSGAYEQYF.

The chain joins TRBV5-4 to TRBJ2-3; tentatively, D is TRBD2 (7 bases). Trimming removed 4 bases at V and 5 bases at J, with 17 bases between. This CDR3 is built from 15 residues. Germline assignment: CDR1 SGHNT and CDR2 YYREEE (reference sequence). The CDR3 loop reads CASSRGGPYIDTQYF. CDR3 sequence (DNA): TGTGCCAGCAGCCGCGGGGGCCCATACATAGATACGCAGTATTTT.

CDR3: CASSLGRTSEKLFF. The CDR3 region has the DNA TGTGCCAGCAGTCTAGGACGGACTTCTGAAAAACTGTTTTTT. The chain has TRBV6-2 or TRBV6-3 and TRBJ1-4, with D hard to call. This CDR3 spans 14 amino acids. Germline V lookup: CDR1 MNHEY, CDR2 SVGEGT. Between the trimmed V and J ends, which lost 5 bases and 7 bases, there was a span of 14 bases.

The V and J genes are TRBV12-3 or TRBV12-4 and TRBJ1-1, with TRBD1 as a possible D gene (5 bases). The CDR3 has 13 amino acids. V lost 6 bases to trimming and J lost 5 bases, with 13 bases between them. CDR3 in amino acids: CASSWSGGTEAFF. The CDR3, as DNA: TGTGCCAGCAGCTGGTCGGGGGGGACTGAAGCTTTCTTT.

This chain links TRBV5-1 with TRBJ2-7, with TRBD1 identical over 10 bases. From germline, CDR1 is SGHRS and CDR2 YFSETQ. The CDR3 spans 15 residues. V lost 5 bases to trimming and J lost 2 bases; unmatched junction nucleotides: 7. Written as DNA, the CDR3 is TGCGCCAGCAGTTCGACAGGGGGCGCCACCTACGAGCAGTACTTC. Protein sequence: CASSSTGGATYEQYF. The whole variable domain, filled in from reference TRBV5-1 and TRBJ2-7, reads KAGVTQTPRYLIKTRGQQVTLSCSPISGHRSVSWYQQTPGQGLQFLFEYFSETQRNKGNFPGRFSGRQFSNSRSEMNVSTLELGDSALYLCASSSTGGATYEQYFGPGTRLTVT.

The chain joins TRBV5-6 to TRBJ1-4; D not resolved. The V and J ends lost 4 bases and 7 bases respectively, with 17 bases between them. The CDR3 loop spans 15 amino acids. The germline V gene encodes CDR1 SGHDT and CDR2 YYEEEE. The CDR3 is CASSPSGMVSEKLFF. CDR3 nucleotides: TGTGCCAGCAGCCCTTCAGGAATGGTGTCTGAAAAACTGTTTTTT.

DNA of the CDR3: TGTGCCAGCTCACTAAACAGAGCCACAGATACGCAGTATTTT. It is translated as CASSLNRATDTQYF. J is TRBJ2-3 and V is TRBV18; D not resolved. CDR3 length: 14 amino acids. Germline V gives CDR1 KGHSH, CDR2 LQKENI. Trimming removed 4 bases from V and 2 bases from J, with 10 bases in between.

The J gene is TRBJ1-1, the V gene TRBV28; 7 bases fit TRBD1. J lost 4 bases, V lost 10 bases, and 12 bases had no gene match. Germline CDR1 and CDR2: MDHEN and SYDVKM. The CDR3 covers 14 residues. CDR3 in DNA: TGTGCCATCCGGGAGGGGGCGCGAGGCACTGAAGCTTTCTTT. Its protein product is CAIREGARGTEAFF.

As regards this clone: Relative to the germline gene, one junction end is altered; a read error may explain this. This chain uses TRBV28 with TRBJ1-2; D is perhaps TRBD1 (6 bases). CDR3 length equals 14 residues. Germline V gives CDR1 MDHEN, CDR2 SYDVKM. The CDR3 coding sequence is TGTGCCGGCAGTTCCCCGGGACACTTCTATGGCTACACCTTC. Encoded protein: CAGSSPGHFYGYTF.

The chain recombines TRBV27 with TRBJ1-2; 8 positions agree with TRBD1. CDR1 is MNHEY and CDR2 is SMNVEV in the germline V gene (reference sequence). J gave up 4 bases and V 5 bases, and 3 bases lay outside the gene matches. The CDR3 has 13 amino acids. DNA of the CDR3: TGTGCCAGCAGTCCCGGGACAGGCTATGGCTACACCTTC. Residues: CASSPGTGYGYTF.

This chain links TRBV7-9 with TRBJ2-7, with 8 positions matching TRBD2. CDR1 is SEHNR and CDR2 is FQNEAQ in the germline V gene (reference sequence). The V gene end was trimmed by 2 bases and the J gene end by 3 bases; junction bases not matched to a gene: 6. CDR3 size: 15 residues. The CDR3 loop reads CASSLPGLGGYEQYF. CDR3 nucleotides: TGTGCCAGCAGCTTACCGGGACTAGGAGGCTACGAGCAGTACTTC.

This chain uses TRBV28 with TRBJ2-1; D unresolved. Per germline, CDR1 MDHEN and CDR2 SYDVKM. V was shortened by 2 bases and J by 3 bases, with 8 bases between the two germline ends. The CDR3 runs 14 residues. This chain's CDR3 is CASSLVGSYNEQFF. The CDR3, as DNA: TGTGCCAGCAGTTTAGTGGGCAGCTACAATGAGCAGTTCTTC.

This chain joins TRBV10-3 and TRBJ2-7; D gene unclear. Germline CDR1 reads ENHRY; CDR2 reads SYGVKD. The CDR3 covers 11 residues. V was trimmed by 10 bases and J by 7 bases, leaving 14 bases between them. The CDR3 nucleotides read TGTGCCAGCTCTACCCTTAAGGAGCAGTACTTC. It yields the protein CASSTLKEQYF.